This T cell receptor (beta chain) was retrieved from a study of regulatory T cells in long-lasting Graves disease. About the research overall: For under 3 months, newly diagnosed Graves' patients had been taking antithyroid drugs. Whole-study findings and limits: Persistent Graves' patients showed reduced TCR diversity versus newly diagnosed patients.

The time point here: newly diagnosed GD, antithyroid drugs for less than 3 months. PBMC-extracted RNA yielded the TCR library. CDR3 length: 15 amino acids. The germline V gene has CDR1 SGHRS and CDR2 YFSETQ. V trimming: 2 bases; J trimming: 3 bases; junction bases outside the gene matches: 3. Turning to this clonotype: Antigen specificity is unknown.

Building of the TCR beta libraries involved iRepertoire HTBI primers and Arm-PCR of CDR3 regions. Each CDR3 protein gets one entry after TCRdb re-called the multiplex PCR reads with MiXCR. This sample yields around 470,000 distinct CDR3 sequences, of which roughly 15% are seen a single time; over 15% belongs to the top ten. These data were also reused for a study on T cells in Graves' hyperthyroidism and ophthalmopathy. This second study says: HTBI primers were employed in a first-round RT-PCR of the TCR CDR3.

This chain joins TRBV5-1 and TRBJ2-2; 8 positions agree with TRBD1. The clonotype was recovered from a woman aged 45-60 years with Graves disease. This specimen was peripheral blood mononuclear cells (PBMCs), taken at new diagnosis, from a patient treated with antithyroid drugs. This chain's CDR3 is CASSFGTGHTGELFF. The CDR3 bases are TGCGCCAGCAGCTTTGGGACAGGACACACCGGGGAGCTGTTTTTT.